This T cell receptor (beta chain) came from a study of PD-1 blockade in classical Hodgkin lymphoma. Produced via immunoSEQ multiplex PCR; TCRdb's table is partial and in-frame only. The sample lists about 52,000 clones, more than 75% occurring once. Time point noted: cycle 4 day 1 (C4D1), after less than 7 weeks of nivolumab. There was relapse after autologous stem cell transplantation in every patient, and there was variation in brentuximab vedotin exposure. The CDR3 sequence is 15 residues long. The germline V gene encodes CDR1 MRHNA and CDR2 SNTAGT. Unmatched junction bases numbered 1, after V lost 4 bases and J lost 0 bases.

Sequences were derived from peripheral blood mononuclear cells (PBMCs), sampled before the fourth cycle of nivolumab. The V gene is TRBV6-4, the J gene TRBJ2-3; 10 bases line up with TRBD2. This TCR derives from a human donor with classical Hodgkin lymphoma. The CDR3 reads CASSVLAGSTDTQYF. DNA for the CDR3: TGTGCCAGCAGTGTACTAGCGGGAAGCACAGATACGCAGTATTTT.